The clone carrying this T cell receptor beta chain was recorded a few times. Its antigen is not known. Germline V CDR1 and CDR2: SGHRS, YFSETQ. The V end lost 4 bases, the J end lost 5 bases, and 19 bases lay between the germline ends. The CDR3 is 16 amino acids. This sample was included in a study of response to subunit inactivated influenza vaccine. TCRdb reprocessed the RT-PCR reads with MiXCR, giving one entry per CDR3 protein. The sample contains around 180,000 distinct CDR3 sequences, around 8.8% of which appear only once. Whole-study findings and limits: Each seasonal influenza vaccination recruits few new T cells, the authors suggested.

J is TRBJ2-1 and V is TRBV5-1, with a possible D match to TRBD1 (6 bases). The sequencing used non-naive T cells sorted from PBMCs, collected on the day of vaccination. The TCR originated in a man aged 50 to 60 who received an inactivated influenza vaccine. The CDR3 region has the DNA TGCGCCAGCAGCACCGCTCCCGGGACAACGAACAATGAGCAGTTCTTC. Amino acids: CASSTAPGTTNNEQFF.